This T cell receptor beta chain was recovered during a study of CD8+ T cells in alopecia areata. Sampling of alopecia areata patients yielded lesional scalp punch biopsies as well as peripheral blood. Once RNA had been extracted, it was reverse transcribed into cDNA to act as the sequencing template. The data were produced by immunoSEQ multiplex PCR, yet TCRdb's version contains in-frame clones alone and is incomplete. The table records approximately 11,000 clones, about 59% of them present only once. This CDR3 is 15 amino acids long. Trimming took 6 bases from V and 0 from J, leaving 12 bases between them. From germline, CDR1 is MNHNY and CDR2 SVGAGI (reference sequence).

Sequencing was carried out using skin. The TCR sequence derives from a human donor with alopecia areata. The chain joins TRBV6-6 to TRBJ1-3; D is unclear. DNA of the CDR3: TGTGCCAGCAGATTACAGAGACGCTCTGGAAACACCATATATTTT. The encoded protein is CASRLQRRSGNTIYF.